A selection of T cell receptor gamma chains follows, all from one sample in a study of Vδ1+ human thymocytes. TCRdb redid the clone calls on the multiplex PCR reads with CATT. The repertoire has thousands of gamma-chain clones, around two fifths of them found once; the top ten carry more than 1.5%. Sequencing was performed on Vdelta1+ gamma-delta thymocytes from the thymus. These receptors all come from a boy in the first two years of life who had congenital heart surgery. Both conserved end residues are trimmed from each CDR3. Fields, in order: V gene, J gene, CDR3 protein.

TRGV9	TRGJ1/TRGJ2	ALWEVRGYYKKL
TRGV3	TRGJ1/TRGJ2	ATWDRPDYKKL
TRGV8	TRGJ1/TRGJ2	ATGDPNKKL
TRGV9	TRGJ1/TRGJ2	ALWERYKKL
TRGV9	TRGJ1/TRGJ2	AWGEKYKKL
TRGV9	TRGJ1/TRGJ2	ALWEALYYKKL
TRGV3	TRGJ1/TRGJ2	ATWDRVKL
TRGV8	TRGJ1/TRGJ2	ATWDRHKKL
TRGV4	TRGJ1/TRGJ2	ATWDGPKVGVDYKKL
TRGV5	TRGJ1/TRGJ2	ATWDSQRLNALPDVRKL
TRGV2	TRGJP2	ATWDQSSDWIKT
TRGV3	TRGJP2	ATWDTRYSSDWIKT
TRGV8	TRGJ1/TRGJ2	ATWDSWSYKKL
TRGV9	TRGJ1/TRGJ2	AGGKRSKKL
TRGV2	TRGJ1/TRGJ2	ATWDYHGGDKKL
TRGV9	TRGJ1/TRGJ2	ALWEGGYKKL
TRGV3	TRGJ1/TRGJ2	ATDLYYKKL
TRGV8	TRGJ1/TRGJ2	ATWDANYYKKL
TRGV9	TRGJ1/TRGJ2	ALWEALADKKL
TRGV9	TRGJ1/TRGJ2	ALWEAPYKKL
TRGV9	TRGJ1/TRGJ2	ALWEVRGLKKL
TRGV9	TRGJP1	ALWEVSGWFKI